The sequence of this T cell receptor (beta chain) was determined in a study of cytomegalovirus exposure and HLA in healthy donors. At the time of sampling, donors were nominally healthy, though unrecorded immune exposures were likely. Trimming removed 5 bases at V and 7 bases at J, with 19 bases between. This CDR3 spans 15 amino acids. Germline V gene sequence: CDR1 SEHNR, CDR2 FQNEAQ (reference sequence). In the PCR, 60 Vbeta and 13 Jbeta primers were used. The assay was immunoSEQ multiplex PCR, and TCRdb's table has in-frame clones only and misses some. The data contain roughly 150,000 clones, about 74% of them singletons.

This receptor was taken from a male donor in good health and CMV-seronegative. The V gene is TRBV7-9, the J gene TRBJ2-3; D possibly corresponds to TRBD2 (6 bases). Sequencing was done on a sample of PBMCs. CDR3 DNA sequence: TGTGCCAGCAGCCGGACGCGGGACTGGCCGTATACGCAGTATTTT. Amino acids: CASSRTRDWPYTQYF.